The source of this T cell receptor (beta chain) is a study of beta chain features in type 1 diabetes. Study summary: Similarity in age, gender and cell yields was seen between patients and healthy donors. General study findings and limits: The study found moderately but significantly shorter TCRB CDR3s in all four CD4+ subsets of Type 1 diabetes patients.

Since all of the isolated RNA was reverse transcribed, expressed TCRB transcripts were what got sequenced. Assay: immunoSEQ multiplex PCR; the TCRdb copy retains only in-frame clones and omits some. Among 300,000 to 350,000 clones listed, around 20% were seen once. Isolation of CD4+ naive, central memory, regulatory and stem cell-like memory cells was achieved by sorting via CD45RO/CCR7/CD25/CD127/CD95/CD27. This clone turned up a few times. Its antigen remains unidentified. Deletions cut 4 bases from V and 2 bases from J, with 12 bases between. Per germline, CDR1 SQVTM and CDR2 ANQGSEA. The CDR3 loop spans 13 amino acids.

The TCR sequence derives from a woman in her late teens or twenties in good health. Sequenced input: naive CD4+ T cells from blood. This chain uses TRBV29-1 with TRBJ2-7; perhaps TRBD2 as D (5 bases). This CDR3 reads CSVGGLNPYEQYF. CDR3 DNA sequence: TGCAGCGTTGGCGGACTTAACCCCTACGAGCAGTACTTC.